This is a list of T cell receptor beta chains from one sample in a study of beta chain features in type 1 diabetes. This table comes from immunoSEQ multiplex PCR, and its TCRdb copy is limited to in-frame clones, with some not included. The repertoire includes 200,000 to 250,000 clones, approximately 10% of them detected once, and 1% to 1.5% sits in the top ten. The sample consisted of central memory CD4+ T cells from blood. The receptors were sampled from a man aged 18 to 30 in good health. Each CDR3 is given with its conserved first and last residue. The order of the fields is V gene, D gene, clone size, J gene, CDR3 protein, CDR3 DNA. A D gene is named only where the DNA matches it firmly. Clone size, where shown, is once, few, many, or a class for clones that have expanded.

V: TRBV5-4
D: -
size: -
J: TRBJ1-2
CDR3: CASSVDGANYGYTF
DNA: TGTGCCAGCAGCGTGGACGGAGCTAACTATGGCTACACCTTC

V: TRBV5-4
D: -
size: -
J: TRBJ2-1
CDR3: CASLPGSGYNEQFF
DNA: TGTGCCAGCTTACCAGGTAGCGGCTACAATGAGCAGTTCTTC

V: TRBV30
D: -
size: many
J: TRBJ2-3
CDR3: CAGGQRITDTQYF
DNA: TGTGCCGGAGGACAGCGAATCACAGATACGCAGTATTTT

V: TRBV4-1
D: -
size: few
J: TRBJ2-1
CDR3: CASSREDSLYNEQFF
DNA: TGCGCCAGCAGCCGGGAGGACAGTCTGTACAATGAGCAGTTCTTC

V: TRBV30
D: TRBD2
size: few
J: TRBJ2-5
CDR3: CAWSVRTRETQYF
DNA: TGTGCCTGGAGTGTCAGGACTAGGGAGACCCAGTACTTC

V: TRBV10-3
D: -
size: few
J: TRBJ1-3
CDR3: CASGGEPGNTIYF
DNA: TGTGCCTCAGGTGGGGAGCCTGGAAACACCATATATTTT

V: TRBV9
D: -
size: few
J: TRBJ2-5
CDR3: CASSVGIDSGETQYF
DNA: TGTGCCAGCAGCGTAGGTATTGACAGTGGAGAGACCCAGTACTTC

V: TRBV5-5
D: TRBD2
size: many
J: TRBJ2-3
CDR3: CASSLAGGTDTQYF
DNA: TGTGCCAGCAGCTTAGCGGGAGGCACAGATACGCAGTATTTT

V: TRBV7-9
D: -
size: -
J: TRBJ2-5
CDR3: CASNRPGVQETQYF
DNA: TGTGCCAGCAATCGTCCAGGCGTCCAAGAGACCCAGTACTTC

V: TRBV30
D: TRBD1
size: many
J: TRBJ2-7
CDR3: CAWSRTGRGSEQYF
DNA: TGTGCCTGGAGCCGGACAGGGAGAGGGTCCGAGCAGTACTTC

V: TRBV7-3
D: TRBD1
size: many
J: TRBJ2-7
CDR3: CASSELRQGRQYF
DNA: TGTGCCAGCAGCGAGCTGAGACAGGGACGGCAGTACTTC

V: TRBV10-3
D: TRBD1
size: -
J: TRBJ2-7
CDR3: CAISEGGQGKQYF
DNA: TGTGCCATCAGTGAGGGGGGACAGGGTAAGCAGTACTTC

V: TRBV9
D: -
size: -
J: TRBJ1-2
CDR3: CASSVNSQTTYGYTF
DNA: TGTGCCAGCAGCGTAAATTCCCAGACTACTTATGGCTACACCTTC

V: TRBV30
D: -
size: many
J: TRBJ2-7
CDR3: CAWSAGPFWGAYEQYF
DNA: TGTGCCTGGAGTGCGGGGCCGTTCTGGGGGGCCTACGAGCAGTACTTC

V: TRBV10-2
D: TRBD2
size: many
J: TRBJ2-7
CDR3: CASRPPGTSAHEQYF
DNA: TGCGCCAGCAGGCCCCCCGGGACTAGCGCCCACGAGCAGTACTTC

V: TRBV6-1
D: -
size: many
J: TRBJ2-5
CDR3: CASSEAYGGETQYF
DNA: TGTGCCAGCAGTGAGGCCTATGGCGGGGAGACCCAGTACTTC

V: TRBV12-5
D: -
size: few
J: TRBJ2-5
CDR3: CASGLWDSQETQYF
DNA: TGTGCTAGTGGTCTATGGGACTCCCAAGAGACCCAGTACTTC

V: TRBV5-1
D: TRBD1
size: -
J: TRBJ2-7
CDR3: CASRQMTGAVYEQYF
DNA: TGCGCCAGCAGGCAGATGACAGGGGCCGTCTACGAGCAGTACTTC

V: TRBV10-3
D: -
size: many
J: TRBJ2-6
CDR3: CAISGQPGANVLTF
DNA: TGTGCCATCAGTGGACAGCCTGGGGCCAACGTCCTGACTTTC

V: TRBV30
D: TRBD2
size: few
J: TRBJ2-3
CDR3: CAGLAGGPYTQYF
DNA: TGTGCCGGACTAGCGGGAGGGCCGTATACGCAGTATTTT

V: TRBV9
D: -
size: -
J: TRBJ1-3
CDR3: CASSVGQYSGNTIYF
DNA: TGTGCCAGCAGCGTAGGACAATACTCTGGAAACACCATATATTTT

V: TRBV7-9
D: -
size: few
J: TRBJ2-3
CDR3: CASRPNRGSTDTQYF
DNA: TGTGCCAGCAGACCAAATCGGGGGAGCACAGATACGCAGTATTTT

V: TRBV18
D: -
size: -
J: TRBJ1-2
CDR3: CASSQARTAENYGYTF
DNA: TGTGCCAGCTCACAAGCTCGGACAGCCGAAAACTATGGCTACACCTTC

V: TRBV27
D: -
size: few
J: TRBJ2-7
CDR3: CASSLLGPEMGDEQYF
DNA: TGTGCCAGCAGTTTACTAGGGCCGGAGATGGGGGACGAGCAGTACTTC

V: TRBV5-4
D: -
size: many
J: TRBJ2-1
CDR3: CASSLDSAVSYNEQFF
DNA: TGTGCCAGCAGCTTGGACTCTGCGGTCTCCTACAATGAGCAGTTCTTC

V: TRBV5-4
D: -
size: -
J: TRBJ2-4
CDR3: CASSLGGNKNIQYF
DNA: TGTGCCAGCAGCTTGGGCGGTAACAAAAACATTCAGTACTTC

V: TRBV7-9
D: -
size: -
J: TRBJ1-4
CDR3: CASSLGQGRATNEKLFF
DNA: TGTGCCAGCAGCTTAGGGCAGGGGCGTGCAACTAATGAAAAACTGTTTTTT

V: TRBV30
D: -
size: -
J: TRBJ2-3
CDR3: CAWSVPRASRATDTQYF
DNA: TGTGCCTGGAGTGTACCTAGGGCAAGCCGGGCCACAGATACGCAGTATTTT

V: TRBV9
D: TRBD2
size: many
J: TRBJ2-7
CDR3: CASSVSSGNYEQYF
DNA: TGTGCCAGCAGCGTCTCTAGCGGGAACTACGAGCAGTACTTC

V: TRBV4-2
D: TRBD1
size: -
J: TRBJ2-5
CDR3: CASSPRDSGVQETQYF
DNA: TGTGCCAGCAGCCCCCGGGACAGCGGCGTGCAAGAGACCCAGTACTTC

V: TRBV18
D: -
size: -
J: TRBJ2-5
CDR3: CASSQWGQETQYF
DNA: TGTGCCAGCTCACAGTGGGGGCAAGAGACCCAGTACTTC

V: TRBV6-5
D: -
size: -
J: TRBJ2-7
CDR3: CASSYSVGASYEQYF
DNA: TGTGCCAGCAGTTACTCGGTGGGGGCGTCGTACGAGCAGTACTTC

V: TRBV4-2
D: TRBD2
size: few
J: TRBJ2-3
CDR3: CASSLPGEGVTQYF
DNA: TGTGCCAGCAGCCTACCGGGGGAGGGCGTTACGCAGTATTTT

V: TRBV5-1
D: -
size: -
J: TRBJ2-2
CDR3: CASSLAQRSTGELFF
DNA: TGCGCCAGCAGCTTGGCGCAACGGAGCACCGGGGAGCTGTTTTTT